The rows below give T cell receptor beta chains drawn from one sample of a study of blood T cell repertoires in COVID-19. Here immunoSEQ multiplex PCR was the method, and the copy in TCRdb shows in-frame clones only, minus some. The table shows more than 110,000 clones, with less than 85% occurring only once. Sequenced sample: peripheral blood. The source of these receptors is an elderly woman in a cohort sampled during active or convalescent COVID-19. The CDR3 runs from the conserved cysteine through the conserved F or W. The D gene is left open where the match is weak.

v_gene	d_gene	j_gene	CDR3nt	CDR3aa
TRBV18	NA	TRBJ2-2	TGTGCCAGCTCACCAGGGTCCAATCGGGACGGGGAGCTGTTTTTT	CASSPGSNRDGELFF
TRBV5-1	NA	TRBJ1-6	TGCGCCAGCAGCCTGACAGCTTACTCCTATAATTCACCCCTCCACTTT	CASSLTAYSYNSPLHF
TRBV6-2/TRBV6-3	TRBD2	TRBJ2-5	TGTGCCAGCAGTTACTTCCCAGCGGGGGGCCCGTACCAAGAGACCCAGTACTTC	CASSYFPAGGPYQETQYF
TRBV6-1	NA	TRBJ2-3	TGTGCCAGCAGTGAAGTAAACGGGGGCACAGATACGCAGTATTTT	CASSEVNGGTDTQYF
TRBV19	TRBD2	TRBJ2-1	TGTGCCAGTACCCAAAGCGGGGGCAGCTCCTACAATGAGCAGTTCTTC	CASTQSGGSSYNEQFF
TRBV6-5	NA	TRBJ2-7	TGTGCCAGCTCGTGGATTAGCTCGACCTACGAGCAGTACTTC	CASSWISSTYEQYF
TRBV4-3	NA	TRBJ1-1	TGCGCCAGCAGCCAAGCCGGGGGGAACACTGAAGCTTTCTTT	CASSQAGGNTEAFF
TRBV7-2	NA	TRBJ2-1	TGTGCCAGCGGCCGCCCCGGGTACAATGAGCAGTTCTTC	CASGRPGYNEQFF
TRBV6-6	NA	TRBJ1-2	TGTGCCAGCAGGCGGAGGGGCGCTAACTATGGCTACACCTTC	CASRRRGANYGYTF
TRBV5-6	NA	TRBJ1-2	TGTGCCAGCAGCTCGGGGAACTATGGCTACACCTTC	CASSSGNYGYTF
TRBV4-1	NA	TRBJ2-1	TGCGCCAGCAGCCAAGATTGGTCGGGAACTTTCAATGAGCAGTTCTTC	CASSQDWSGTFNEQFF
TRBV5-1	TRBD2	TRBJ2-1	TGCGCCAGCAGCGTGACTAGCGGGGGGGCCTATGAGCAGTTCTTC	CASSVTSGGAYEQFF
TRBV4-1	TRBD1	TRBJ2-7	TGCGCCAGCAGCCAAAGGGGAGAGAGACAGGGATTGTCCTACGAGCAGTACTTC	CASSQRGERQGLSYEQYF